This TCR beta chain was found in a study of Ad26.COV2.S vaccination and SARS-CoV-2 variants. The study's findings and limits: With respect to non-spike TCR breadth, vaccine and placebo recipients were similar.

Concerning this clone itself: What it recognizes is unknown. Different DNA sequences within this sample yield the same CDR3.

Treatment defined: roughly 18 received Ad26.COV2.S at low or high dose, single or two shots; a few received placebo; per-sample allocation not given. Sampling was performed 63 days after the first vaccine or placebo injection. Boston provided a donor who was an adult aged 18-55 years. V dropped 5 bases and J dropped 0 bases, with 11 bases sitting between them. The CDR3 has 14 amino acids. Germline lookup yields CDR1 SGHTA and CDR2 FQGNSA. Profiling relied on immunoSEQ multiplex PCR, and the TCRdb table lists in-frame clones only, not all of them. The table lists about 350,000 clones, around nine tenths of them singletons.

V gene TRBV7-2 combines with J gene TRBJ2-7; tentatively, D is TRBD1 or TRBD2 (5 bases each). The clonotype comes from a person between 18 and 65 years old who received the Ad26.COV2.S COVID-19 vaccine or a placebo. Source: peripheral blood, taken in a trial of Ad26.COV2.S vaccine versus placebo. The chain's CDR3 is CASSPGTGSYEQYF. The DNA of the CDR3 is TGTGCCAGCAGCCCCGGGACGGGCTCCTACGAGCAGTACTTC.